The present T cell receptor beta chain was sequenced within a study of human T cells and chemical hapten exposure. Indicated time point: patch test 2, 6 weeks after DPC sensitization. The treatment was: therapeutic diphenylcyclopropenone sensitization with weekly scalp DPC. TCRdb processed the RACE reads anew with MiXCR; each CDR3 protein has one entry. This sample has more than 85,000 distinct CDR3 sequences, with about a tenth found just once. The germline gives CDR1 MGHRA, CDR2 YSYEKL. This CDR3 comprises 15 residues. V shed 3 bases, J shed 6 bases, and the junction held 7 bases outside the gene matches. There are many counts of this clonotype.

Sequenced material: whole blood, taken in connection with sensitization to the hapten diphenylcyclopropenone (DPC). The sequence was obtained from a woman aged 40 to 50 with alopecia areata. Some clones in this sample may be carry-over from other donors' samples. V gene TRBV4-1 combines with J gene TRBJ1-5; TRBD1 matches at 8 bases. In DNA, the CDR3 is TGCGCCAGCAGCCAGTCGGGACAGGACGCTCAGCCCCAGCATTTT. Translation gives CASSQSGQDAQPQHF.